Listed below are T cell receptor beta chains from one sample, sequenced in a study of Ad26.COV2.S vaccination and SARS-CoV-2 variants. Only in-frame clones appear in the TCRdb table, and some are missing; sequencing was by immunoSEQ multiplex PCR. The sample contains 450,000 to 550,000 clones, 89% of which appear only once. The sample here was peripheral blood, taken in a trial of Ad26.COV2.S vaccine versus placebo. These receptors were obtained from a person between 18 and 60 years old who received the Ad26.COV2.S COVID-19 vaccine or a placebo. The CDR3 runs from the conserved cysteine through the conserved F or W. The D gene is left open where the match is weak. Part of the rows lack a size; the others show once, few, many or a class for expanded clones.

V gene: TRBV25-1
J gene: TRBJ2-2
CDR3 length: 14
D gene: TRBD1
clone size: -
CDR3 DNA: TGTGCCAGCAGTCGACAGGGGGCAGGTGGGGAGCTGTTTTTT
CDR3 protein: CASSRQGAGGELFF

V gene: TRBV6-2/TRBV6-3
J gene: TRBJ2-7
CDR3 length: 15
D gene: TRBD2
clone size: -
CDR3 DNA: TGTGCCAGCAGCTATTTAGCGGGGGGGCCAGAGGAGCAGTACTTC
CDR3 protein: CASSYLAGGPEEQYF

V gene: TRBV7-8
J gene: TRBJ1-5
CDR3 length: 14
D gene: TRBD1
clone size: -
CDR3 DNA: TGTGCCAGCAGCACCCGGACAGGCTTTGAGCCCCAGCATTTT
CDR3 protein: CASSTRTGFEPQHF

V gene: TRBV28
J gene: TRBJ2-7
CDR3 length: 14
D gene: -
clone size: -
CDR3 DNA: TGTGCCAGCAGTTTACAGGGGTTTGCCTACGAGCAGTACTTC
CDR3 protein: CASSLQGFAYEQYF

V gene: TRBV5-1
J gene: TRBJ1-5
CDR3 length: 14
D gene: -
clone size: -
CDR3 DNA: TGCGCCAGCAGCCCCGGGTCAAGGAATCAGCCCCAGCATTTT
CDR3 protein: CASSPGSRNQPQHF

V gene: TRBV4-1
J gene: TRBJ1-4
CDR3 length: 15
D gene: -
clone size: once
CDR3 DNA: TGCGCCAGCAGCCAAGTAGACACGATTAATGAAAAACTGTTTTTT
CDR3 protein: CASSQVDTINEKLFF

V gene: TRBV6-5
J gene: TRBJ2-4
CDR3 length: 16
D gene: TRBD2
clone size: once
CDR3 DNA: TGTGCCAGCAGTTCTCTATATAGCGGGGGCAAAAACATTCAGTACTTC
CDR3 protein: CASSSLYSGGKNIQYF

V gene: TRBV27
J gene: TRBJ1-2
CDR3 length: 14
D gene: -
clone size: -
CDR3 DNA: TGTGCCAGCAGTCCTCGGACAGTGGGGTATGGCTACACCTTC
CDR3 protein: CASSPRTVGYGYTF

V gene: TRBV19
J gene: TRBJ2-6
CDR3 length: 19
D gene: -
clone size: once
CDR3 DNA: TGTGCCAGTAGTACCACCCGACCGGGACACCACTCTGGGGCCAACGTCCTGACTTTC
CDR3 protein: CASSTTRPGHHSGANVLTF

V gene: TRBV18
J gene: TRBJ1-2
CDR3 length: 15
D gene: TRBD1
clone size: -
CDR3 DNA: TGTGCCAGCTCACCACGACAGGGAGGTAACTATGGCTACACCTTC
CDR3 protein: CASSPRQGGNYGYTF

V gene: TRBV25-1
J gene: TRBJ2-7
CDR3 length: 15
D gene: TRBD1
clone size: -
CDR3 DNA: TGTGCCAGCGGGGACAGGGGCACGGGGTCTTACGAGCAGTACTTC
CDR3 protein: CASGDRGTGSYEQYF

V gene: TRBV7-9
J gene: TRBJ2-2
CDR3 length: 12
D gene: -
clone size: -
CDR3 DNA: TGTGCCAGCAGCTTGTCGACCGGGGAGCTGTTTTTT
CDR3 protein: CASSLSTGELFF

V gene: TRBV5-1
J gene: TRBJ1-4
CDR3 length: 17
D gene: -
clone size: -
CDR3 DNA: TGCGCCAGCAGCTTGGTCCCCCAAAGGCAGTCTAATGAAAAACTGTTTTTT
CDR3 protein: CASSLVPQRQSNEKLFF

V gene: TRBV11-2
J gene: TRBJ2-5
CDR3 length: 14
D gene: -
clone size: once
CDR3 DNA: TGTGCCAGCAGCTTATTTAAGGGGTTGGAGACCCAGTACTTC
CDR3 protein: CASSLFKGLETQYF

V gene: TRBV6-5
J gene: TRBJ2-4
CDR3 length: 14
D gene: -
clone size: -
CDR3 DNA: TGTGCCAGCAGTTTTACAGGGTCCAAAAACATTCAGTACTTC
CDR3 protein: CASSFTGSKNIQYF

V gene: TRBV6-5
J gene: TRBJ2-3
CDR3 length: 12
D gene: TRBD1
clone size: -
CDR3 DNA: TGTGCCAGCAGCACTGTCCGGGACAGGGAGTATTTT
CDR3 protein: CASSTVRDREYF

V gene: TRBV7-6
J gene: TRBJ2-1
CDR3 length: 14
D gene: TRBD1
clone size: -
CDR3 DNA: TGTGCCAGCAGCTTGGGACAGGGGGCGAGTGAGCAGTTCTTC
CDR3 protein: CASSLGQGASEQFF

V gene: TRBV2
J gene: TRBJ1-1
CDR3 length: 12
D gene: -
clone size: -
CDR3 DNA: TGTGCCAGCGGGGGAGTTGGCACTGAAGCTTTCTTT
CDR3 protein: CASGGVGTEAFF

V gene: TRBV5-4
J gene: TRBJ2-1
CDR3 length: 16
D gene: -
clone size: -
CDR3 DNA: TGTGCCAGCAGCCCGAGGGCGGGACAAATGGACAATGAGCAGTTCTTC
CDR3 protein: CASSPRAGQMDNEQFF

V gene: TRBV2
J gene: TRBJ1-1
CDR3 length: 11
D gene: -
clone size: few
CDR3 DNA: TGTGCCAGCAGTAGTGAAACAGGGGCTTTCTTT
CDR3 protein: CASSSETGAFF

V gene: TRBV7-9
J gene: TRBJ2-7
CDR3 length: 19
D gene: TRBD2
clone size: once
CDR3 DNA: TGTGCCAGCAGCCCCCGGACAGGGGGACTAGCGGGAAGATCCTACGAGCAGTACTTC
CDR3 protein: CASSPRTGGLAGRSYEQYF

V gene: TRBV5-1
J gene: TRBJ1-6
CDR3 length: 16
D gene: -
clone size: -
CDR3 DNA: TGCGCCAGCAGCTCCGAGGGGAGCCCGTATAATTCACCCCTCCACTTT
CDR3 protein: CASSSEGSPYNSPLHF

V gene: TRBV2
J gene: TRBJ1-3
CDR3 length: 17
D gene: -
clone size: -
CDR3 DNA: TGTGCCAGCAGTGACCCACCGACAGTTACCTCTGGAAACACCATATATTTT
CDR3 protein: CASSDPPTVTSGNTIYF

V gene: TRBV19
J gene: TRBJ2-5
CDR3 length: 15
D gene: -
clone size: -
CDR3 DNA: TGTGCCAGTAGTATAGATCTTGGACTACGGGAGACCCAGTACTTC
CDR3 protein: CASSIDLGLRETQYF

V gene: TRBV28
J gene: TRBJ2-2
CDR3 length: 18
D gene: TRBD2
clone size: -
CDR3 DNA: TGTGCCAGCAGTCAAATAGCGGGAGGGGGTGTTGGCACCGGGGAGCTGTTTTTT
CDR3 protein: CASSQIAGGGVGTGELFF

V gene: TRBV14
J gene: TRBJ2-5
CDR3 length: 12
D gene: -
clone size: -
CDR3 DNA: TGTGCCAGCAGCCAGGACTTTGGGGCCCAGTACTTC
CDR3 protein: CASSQDFGAQYF

V gene: TRBV24-1
J gene: TRBJ1-2
CDR3 length: 11
D gene: -
clone size: -
CDR3 DNA: TGTGCCACCAGTGGCCTCGGGGGCTACACCTTC
CDR3 protein: CATSGLGGYTF

V gene: TRBV2
J gene: TRBJ1-6
CDR3 length: 16
D gene: -
clone size: -
CDR3 DNA: TGTGCCAGCAGTTTTCAGGGCTCTCGAAATAATTCACCCCTCCACTTT
CDR3 protein: CASSFQGSRNNSPLHF

V gene: TRBV3-1/TRBV3-2
J gene: TRBJ1-1
CDR3 length: 14
D gene: -
clone size: -
CDR3 DNA: TGTGCCAGCAGCCAAGGAGGGTGGAGGACTGAAGCTTTCTTT
CDR3 protein: CASSQGGWRTEAFF

V gene: TRBV28
J gene: TRBJ1-4
CDR3 length: 15
D gene: -
clone size: -
CDR3 DNA: TGTGCCACCTGGGGTTCGGGACGGATTAATGAAAAACTGTTTTTT
CDR3 protein: CATWGSGRINEKLFF

V gene: TRBV5-1
J gene: TRBJ1-2
CDR3 length: 15
D gene: -
clone size: -
CDR3 DNA: TGCGCCAGCAGTATAAGCCTACTGGGAGCTTATGGCTACACCTTC
CDR3 protein: CASSISLLGAYGYTF

V gene: TRBV9
J gene: TRBJ2-2
CDR3 length: 14
D gene: -
clone size: -
CDR3 DNA: TGTGCCAGCAGCGCCGGACAGAACACCGGGGAGCTGTTTTTT
CDR3 protein: CASSAGQNTGELFF

V gene: TRBV9
J gene: TRBJ1-3
CDR3 length: 14
D gene: TRBD1
clone size: -
CDR3 DNA: TGTGCCAGCAGCGCACAGGGGGCTGGAAACACCATATATTTT
CDR3 protein: CASSAQGAGNTIYF

V gene: TRBV7-9
J gene: TRBJ2-2
CDR3 length: 13
D gene: -
clone size: few
CDR3 DNA: TGTGCCAGCAGCGACGGAGGCACCGGGGAGCTGTTTTTT
CDR3 protein: CASSDGGTGELFF

V gene: TRBV2
J gene: TRBJ2-5
CDR3 length: 15
D gene: TRBD2
clone size: -
CDR3 DNA: TGTGCCAGCGGTCTAGCGGGAGGGGCCGTCGAGACCCAGTACTTC
CDR3 protein: CASGLAGGAVETQYF

V gene: TRBV3-1/TRBV3-2
J gene: TRBJ1-4
CDR3 length: 14
D gene: -
clone size: -
CDR3 DNA: TGTGCCAGCAGCCAGGGAGGGAAGGGAGAAAAACTGTTTTTT
CDR3 protein: CASSQGGKGEKLFF

V gene: TRBV19
J gene: TRBJ1-2
CDR3 length: 13
D gene: -
clone size: -
CDR3 DNA: TGTGCCAGTAGACGCTTCGAGGGCGATGGCTACACCTTC
CDR3 protein: CASRRFEGDGYTF

V gene: TRBV9
J gene: TRBJ2-5
CDR3 length: 15
D gene: -
clone size: -
CDR3 DNA: TGTGCCAGCAGCGGAGGGGGATTAGTTAGGGAGACCCAGTACTTC
CDR3 protein: CASSGGGLVRETQYF

V gene: TRBV18
J gene: TRBJ1-2
CDR3 length: 15
D gene: -
clone size: once
CDR3 DNA: TGTGCCAGCTCACCAGGGGGAATAGCTAACTATGGCTACACCTTC
CDR3 protein: CASSPGGIANYGYTF

V gene: TRBV24-1
J gene: TRBJ2-5
CDR3 length: 13
D gene: -
clone size: -
CDR3 DNA: TGTGCCACCAGTCAGGGCGGCTTAGAGACCCAGTACTTC
CDR3 protein: CATSQGGLETQYF

V gene: TRBV15
J gene: TRBJ1-5
CDR3 length: 16
D gene: -
clone size: -
CDR3 DNA: TGTGCCACCAGCAGAGAGTCAGTAAATAGCAATCAGCCCCAGCATTTT
CDR3 protein: CATSRESVNSNQPQHF

V gene: TRBV7-9
J gene: TRBJ1-1
CDR3 length: 13
D gene: -
clone size: -
CDR3 DNA: TGTGCCAGCAGCTTTCAGATGAACACTGAAGCTTTCTTT
CDR3 protein: CASSFQMNTEAFF

V gene: TRBV9
J gene: TRBJ1-4
CDR3 length: 17
D gene: TRBD1
clone size: once
CDR3 DNA: TGTGCCAGCAGCGTAGATGGAGGGGGGACAGGGGGTGAAAAACTGTTTTTT
CDR3 protein: CASSVDGGGTGGEKLFF

V gene: TRBV7-2
J gene: TRBJ1-2
CDR3 length: 15
D gene: TRBD1
clone size: few
CDR3 DNA: TGTGCCAGCAGCACCTCCCGGGACAGGGGAACTGGCTACACCTTC
CDR3 protein: CASSTSRDRGTGYTF

V gene: TRBV7-9
J gene: TRBJ2-5
CDR3 length: 14
D gene: -
clone size: -
CDR3 DNA: TGTGCCAGCAGCCTAACACGGGTGGTGGAGACCCAGTACTTC
CDR3 protein: CASSLTRVVETQYF

V gene: TRBV27
J gene: TRBJ1-2
CDR3 length: 14
D gene: TRBD1
clone size: -
CDR3 DNA: TGTGCCAGCAGTCAGGGGGCGGCCTACTATGGCTACACCTTC
CDR3 protein: CASSQGAAYYGYTF

V gene: TRBV15
J gene: TRBJ1-2
CDR3 length: 13
D gene: TRBD1
clone size: -
CDR3 DNA: TGTGCCACCAGCGACCGCCACAGGGGTGGCTACACCTTC
CDR3 protein: CATSDRHRGGYTF

V gene: TRBV6-1
J gene: TRBJ1-2
CDR3 length: 15
D gene: TRBD1
clone size: -
CDR3 DNA: TGTGCCAGCAGTGAAATTCTACAGGGGCCCTATGGCTACACCTTC
CDR3 protein: CASSEILQGPYGYTF

V gene: TRBV9
J gene: TRBJ2-7
CDR3 length: 14
D gene: -
clone size: -
CDR3 DNA: TGTGCCAGCAGCGTAGGGGGGGATGGAGGAGAGCAGTACTTC
CDR3 protein: CASSVGGDGGEQYF

V gene: TRBV7-9
J gene: TRBJ2-5
CDR3 length: 13
D gene: -
clone size: -
CDR3 DNA: TGTGCCAGCAGCTTTGGGGGGCTCGAGACCCAGTACTTC
CDR3 protein: CASSFGGLETQYF

V gene: TRBV9
J gene: TRBJ2-4
CDR3 length: 15
D gene: -
clone size: once
CDR3 DNA: TGTGCCAGCAGCGTGGGAGTTCTAGCCAAAAACATTCAGTACTTC
CDR3 protein: CASSVGVLAKNIQYF

V gene: TRBV6-5
J gene: TRBJ2-1
CDR3 length: 14
D gene: TRBD1
clone size: -
CDR3 DNA: TGTGCCAGCAGCTTCGACAGGGGGAGGGATGAGCAGTTCTTC
CDR3 protein: CASSFDRGRDEQFF

V gene: TRBV18
J gene: TRBJ1-6
CDR3 length: 18
D gene: -
clone size: -
CDR3 DNA: TGTGCCAGCTCACCCATTACCCCGGGGAGCTCCTATAATTCACCCCTCCACTTT
CDR3 protein: CASSPITPGSSYNSPLHF

V gene: TRBV7-9
J gene: TRBJ1-2
CDR3 length: 12
D gene: -
clone size: once
CDR3 DNA: TGTGCCAGCAGCTTAGACAACTATGGCTACACCTTC
CDR3 protein: CASSLDNYGYTF